The following is a T cell receptor (beta chain) sequence with its context. Its antigen is not yet known. No base quality values were provided; no much bigger clone lies one nucleotide off. Participants in the prospective study were aged 18 to 89 years, lived in approximately 26 United States geographic areas, and enrolled through a virtual design. In the prospective study, participants were assigned to cohorts based on the clinical history participants reported in a screening survey and a study questionnaire. For ImmuneRACE Cohort 3, a participant was defined as recovered based on two consecutive negative NP/OP PCR tests, clearance by a healthcare professional, or resolution of symptoms. In the prospective study, mobile phlebotomists collected whole blood, serum and a nasopharyngeal or oropharyngeal swab from each participant. Over a 2-month period, participants in the prospective study had the option of providing additional blood draws and questionnaires. Before DNA extraction, prospective study blood samples were shipped either frozen or at room temperature.

The CDR3 numbers 15 residues from cysteine through phenylalanine. Of all the DNA, just the CDR3 is kept, 45 bases in frame from base 1. The germline V gene supplies CDR1 MDHEN and CDR2 SYDVKM. Ends trimmed: V by 4 bases, J by 1 base; bases unmatched to a gene: 6. The sample originates from a study of blood T cell repertoires in COVID-19 (dated by TCRdb to the early 2020s). For the wider study: Samples covering the acute and convalescent phases of COVID-19 were provided by collaborators in the United States, Italy and Spain. Nearly every sample came with metadata listing a de-identified subject ID, COVID-19 status, age in years and sex. The dataset comprised deeply sampled blood TCRbeta repertoires from subjects exposed to, actively infected with, or recovered from COVID-19. Where available, HLA class I and class II types were obtained from metadata supplied by the sample provider rather than from assay-based typing. The repertoires were released in a freely available public database meant as a resource for research on the immune response to SARS-CoV-2. Samples were obtained from the ongoing ImmuneRACE study (first 160 participants) and from 1,254 subjects provided by 6 global collaborators. The prospective study material was composed of cDNA or gDNA derived from T cells, B-cell-depleted T cells, or PBMCs.

TCRbeta CDR3 regions were amplified from genomic DNA using the immunoSEQ Assay, a bias-controlled multiplex PCR. On the authors' methods: The number of nucleated cells in each sample was estimated by amplification of reference gene primers within the assay. To quantify the absolute abundance of each unique TCRbeta CDR3 rearrangement, sequence reads were collapsed and filtered. Productive Simpson clonality was computed per sample as the square root of Simpson's diversity index over productive rearrangements. TCRdb re-hosts the immuneACCESS table, in-frame sequences only. Its copies lack some clones; in the studies checked, an unresolved V gene accounts for under half of them, and the cause for the rest is not known. That table supplies the V and J calls and clone size; D and trimming were determined from the DNA. For this sample there are hundreds of thousands of clones; 86% appear just once. More than 2% of the sample comes from the top ten.

General study outcomes and caveats: The quantity of clinical and demographic metadata differed by source and by participant and was supplied without curation.

The rearrangement joined TRBV28 to TRBJ2-7, with 8 middle bases fitting TRBD1. Sequenced: PBMCs or T cells enriched from blood (not recorded which). The sequence was collected from a woman aged 45-59 years who had recovered from COVID-19. CDR3 sequence: CASSSRTGSSYEQYF. The nucleotide sequence reads TGTGCCAGCAGTTCGAGGACAGGGTCATCCTACGAGCAGTACTTC. Reference TRBV28 and TRBJ2-7 genes cover what lies past the CDR3, so the full variable domain is DVKVTQSSRYLVKRTGEKVFLECVQDMDHENMFWYRQDPGLGLRLIYFSYDVKMKEKGDIPEGYSVSREKKERFSLILESASTNQTSMYLCASSSRTGSSYEQYFGPGTRLTVT.